One and the same sample provided the 9 T cell receptor beta chains below, sequenced in a study of T cells after posttransplantation cyclophosphamide. Control samples came 1 year after myeloablative marrow transplants with methotrexate plus calcineurin inhibitor. The method was immunoSEQ multiplex PCR; TCRdb's version includes in-frame clones alone and lacks a portion of them. Counted here are about 22,000 clones, 89% occurring once; the ten biggest clones make up 8.2%. Sequenced material: PBMCs, taken after an allogeneic stem cell transplant with a calcineurin inhibitor and methotrexate. These receptors all come from a female patient in her 50s who received an allogeneic stem cell transplant from an unrelated donor, was CMV-positive, and had chronic GVHD only. Some T cells may be graft donor cells.

The chain has TRBV19 and TRBJ1-4; TRBD1 matches 7 bases. Trimming removed 5 bases from V and 2 bases from J; junction bases left unmatched: 5. The germline V gene encodes CDR1 LNHDA and CDR2 SQIVND (reference sequence). This CDR3 contains 15 residues. CDR3 sequence reads: CASSVTGDTNEKLFF. As DNA, the CDR3 is TGTGCCAGTAGTGTTACAGGGGATACTAATGAAAAACTGTTTTTT.

This chain uses TRBV28 with TRBJ2-3; TRBD2 aligns across 11 bases. J gave up 6 bases and V 1 base, and 9 bases lay outside the gene matches. Germline V gene lookup returns CDR1 MDHEN and CDR2 SYDVKM. This CDR3 comprises 17 residues. CDR3 amino acids: CASSLFTSGSTKDTQYF. The CDR3 nucleotides read TGTGCCAGCAGTTTATTTACTAGCGGGAGCACCAAGGATACGCAGTATTTT.

The chain combines TRBV7-3 with TRBJ2-3; 7 bases align to TRBD2. J gave up 7 bases and V 1 base, and 5 bases lay outside the gene matches. Germline assignment: CDR1 SGHTA and CDR2 FQGTGA. The CDR3 spans 14 residues. CDR3 DNA sequence: TGTGCCAGCAGCTTAAACGGGAGGTCGTATACGCAGTATTTT. This translates into CASSLNGRSYTQYF.

The chain couples TRBV7-9 to TRBJ1-2, with D tentatively TRBD1 (5 bases). The CDR3 spans 16 residues. V was trimmed by 5 bases and J by 0 bases, leaving 16 bases between them. In germline, CDR1 is SEHNR, CDR2 FQNEAQ (reference sequence). CDR3 in amino acids: CASSRPRGSTNYGYTF. As DNA, the CDR3 is TGTGCCAGCAGCCGCCCCCGGGGGTCTACTAACTATGGCTACACCTTC.

The V and J genes are TRBV11-3 and TRBJ2-5; D gene ambiguous. The J call may be mistaken, given a closer DNA end match to TRBJ2-7. Germline CDR1 reads SGHNT; CDR2 reads YENEEA. This CDR3 is 15 amino acids long. In DNA, the CDR3 is TGTGCCAGCAGCCTGGAGACGGGTGAAACCTACGAGCAGTACTTC. Encoded protein: CASSLETGETYEQYF.

The chain recombines TRBV18 with TRBJ1-6, with 8 bases matching TRBD1. V trimming: 4 bases; J trimming: 7 bases; junction bases outside the gene matches: 12. Germline CDR1 KGHSH, CDR2 LQKENI. The CDR3 sequence is 17 residues long. This chain's CDR3 is CASSLGRQGSRNSPLHF. CDR3 DNA sequence: TGTGCCAGCTCACTGGGGCGACAGGGGTCCAGGAATTCACCCCTCCACTTT.

The chain couples TRBV5-1 to TRBJ2-3; D uncertain. CDR3 size: 15 residues. V gave up 0 bases and J gave up 0 bases, with 8 bases separating them. Germline CDR1 reads SGHRS; CDR2 reads YFSETQ. CDR3 nucleotides: TGCGCCAGCAGCTTGGATGGCCCTAGCACAGATACGCAGTATTTT. Translation gives CASSLDGPSTDTQYF.

This rearrangement joins TRBV7-8 to TRBJ2-5, with 10 bases matching TRBD1. Matching the DNA end better, TRBJ2-7 makes the J call doubtful. CDR1 and CDR2 from the germline V gene are SGHVS and FQNEAQ. This CDR3 is 14 amino acids long. CDR3 bases: TGTGCCAGCAGCCCCGACAGGGGGCCCTACGAGCAGTACTTC. This sequence encodes CASSPDRGPYEQYF.

The V call is TRBV6-6, the J call TRBJ1-5; tentatively, D is TRBD1 (5 bases). In germline, CDR1 is MNHNY, CDR2 SVGAGI (reference sequence). The V gene lost 6 bases and the J gene lost 1 base, with 10 bases spanning the gap. The CDR3 consists of 14 residues. The CDR3 here is CASRGGTSNQPQHF. Here the CDR3 DNA reads TGTGCCAGCAGGGGGGGGACCAGCAATCAGCCCCAGCATTTT.